A single TCR beta chain is shown here with its context. Its target is unknown. This entry is derived from a study of T cell responses to AZD1222 COVID-19 vaccine. Assay used: immunoSEQ multiplex PCR; TCRdb lists only in-frame clones, some missing. The sample carries around 150,000 clones, 94% recorded once. Study-level findings and limits: Seropositive at baseline were only a handful of AZD1222 recipients. Close to half of spike-specific TCRs reportedly recognize unmutated variant regions. Females outnumbered males among donors, who were mostly white British; clonal diversity was possibly underestimated.

V was pared by 0 bases and J by 2 bases, with 11 bases between. The CDR3 sequence is 15 residues long. Germline V lookup: CDR1 SGDLS, CDR2 YYNGEE. The TCR was taken from an adult in good health. The chain links TRBV9 to TRBJ1-2; the D gene is possibly TRBD1 (6 bases). This material consisted of peripheral blood, taken on day 0 of AZD1222 vaccination. The CDR3 spells CASSVAGGLNYGYTF. For the CDR3, the DNA is TGTGCCAGCAGCGTAGCGGGGGGCTTGAACTATGGCTACACCTTC.